The sequence of this TCR beta chain was determined in a study of HIV-infected children after antiretroviral therapy interruption. RNA-based 3' RACE libraries used unique molecular identifiers. A single record per CDR3 protein comes from TCRdb applying MiXCR to the 3' RACE reads. This sample has approximately 95,000 distinct CDR3 sequences, with about 7.2% found just once. This clonotype was seen at least ten times. V was clipped by 4 bases and J by 0 bases, with 7 bases between them. Germline CDR1 is LNHDA and CDR2 is SQIVND (reference sequence). CDR3 length: 13 residues. Treatment here: PENTA 11 planned treatment interruption arm or continuous ART arm.

The clonotype was recovered from a pool of human donors with HIV. This specimen consisted of CD45RA+ CD4+ T cells from PBMCs, pooled from several time points, obtained from a donor given antiretroviral therapy, either interrupted or continuous. Described subset: naive CD4+ CD45RA+ CD45RO- T cells. This chain joins TRBV19 and TRBJ2-7, with D unresolved. CDR3 nucleotides: TGTGCCAGTAGTAGCCTGGTCTCCTACGAGCAGTACTTC. It yields the protein CASSSLVSYEQYF.